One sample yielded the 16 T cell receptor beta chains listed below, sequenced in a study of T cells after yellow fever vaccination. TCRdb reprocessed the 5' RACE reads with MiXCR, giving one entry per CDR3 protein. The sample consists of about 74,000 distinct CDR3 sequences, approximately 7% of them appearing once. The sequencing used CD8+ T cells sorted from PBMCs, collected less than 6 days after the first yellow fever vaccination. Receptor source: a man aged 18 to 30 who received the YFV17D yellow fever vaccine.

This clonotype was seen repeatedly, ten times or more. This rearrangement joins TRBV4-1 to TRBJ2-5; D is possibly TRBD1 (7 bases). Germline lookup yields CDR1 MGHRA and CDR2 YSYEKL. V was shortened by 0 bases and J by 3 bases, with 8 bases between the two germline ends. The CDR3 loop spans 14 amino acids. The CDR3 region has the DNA TGCGCCAGCAGCCAAGACAGGGGGGAAGAGACCCAGTACTTC. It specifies CASSQDRGEETQYF.

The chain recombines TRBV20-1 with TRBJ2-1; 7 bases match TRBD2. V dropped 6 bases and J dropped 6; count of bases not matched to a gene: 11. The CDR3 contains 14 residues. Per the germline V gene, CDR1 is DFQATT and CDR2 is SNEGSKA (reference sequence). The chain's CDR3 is CSARWGGRGNEQFF. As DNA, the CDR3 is TGCAGTGCCAGGTGGGGGGGTAGGGGCAATGAGCAGTTCTTC.

The CDR3 sequence: CATVYPPTPGPGELFF. CDR3 in DNA: TGCGCCACAGTCTACCCCCCGACCCCTGGGCCCGGGGAGCTGTTTTTT. This rearrangement joins TRBV4-3 to TRBJ2-2; D unresolved. The CDR3 contains 16 residues. The germline V gene encodes CDR1 LGHNA and CDR2 YSLEER. V was trimmed by 10 bases and J by 6 bases, leaving 24 bases between them.

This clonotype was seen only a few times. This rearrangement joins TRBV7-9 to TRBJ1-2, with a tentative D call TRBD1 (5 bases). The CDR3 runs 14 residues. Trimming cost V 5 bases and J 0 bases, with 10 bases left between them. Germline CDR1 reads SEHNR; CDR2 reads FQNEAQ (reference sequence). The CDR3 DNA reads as TGTGCCAGCAGCCCAGGGACCTCTAACTATGGCTACACCTTC. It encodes CASSPGTSNYGYTF.

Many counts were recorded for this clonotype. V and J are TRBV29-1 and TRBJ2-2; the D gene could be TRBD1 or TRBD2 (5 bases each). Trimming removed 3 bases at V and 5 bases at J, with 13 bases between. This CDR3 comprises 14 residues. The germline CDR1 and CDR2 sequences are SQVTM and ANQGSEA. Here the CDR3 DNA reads TGCAGCGTTGAGGGGAGTAGGGGAACCGGGGAGCTGTTTTTT. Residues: CSVEGSRGTGELFF.

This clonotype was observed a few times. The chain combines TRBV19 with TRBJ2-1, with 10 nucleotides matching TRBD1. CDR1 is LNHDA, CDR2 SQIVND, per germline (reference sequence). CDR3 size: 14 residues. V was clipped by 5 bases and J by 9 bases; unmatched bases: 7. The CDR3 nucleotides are TGTGCCAGTAGTCCAAGACAGGGGGCTGGTGAGCAGTTCTTC. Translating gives CASSPRQGAGEQFF.

CDR3 protein: CASSQVDGTPGNTIYF. The CDR3 DNA sequence: TGCGCCAGCAGCCAAGTTGACGGGACACCAGGAAACACCATATATTTT. The chain combines TRBV4-1 with TRBJ1-3; D perhaps matches TRBD1 (6 bases). Trimming shortened V by 1 base and J by 4 bases, and 14 bases separated the two germline ends. Germline CDR1 and CDR2: MGHRA and YSYEKL. The CDR3 contains 16 residues.

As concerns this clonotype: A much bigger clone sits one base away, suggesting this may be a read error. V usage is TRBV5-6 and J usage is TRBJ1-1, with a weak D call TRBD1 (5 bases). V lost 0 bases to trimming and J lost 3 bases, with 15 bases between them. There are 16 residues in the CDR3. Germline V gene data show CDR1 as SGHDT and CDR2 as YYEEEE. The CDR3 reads CASSLEFREGHTEAFF. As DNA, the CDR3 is TGTGCCAGCAGCTTGGAGTTTCGGGAGGGGCACACTGAAGCTTTCTTT.

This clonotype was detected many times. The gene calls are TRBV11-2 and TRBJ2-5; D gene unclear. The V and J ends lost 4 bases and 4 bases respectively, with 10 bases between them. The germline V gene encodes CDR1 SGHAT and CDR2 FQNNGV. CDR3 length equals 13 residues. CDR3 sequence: CASSSPRIETQYF. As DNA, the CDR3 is TGTGCCAGCAGCTCCCCCCGGATAGAGACCCAGTACTTC. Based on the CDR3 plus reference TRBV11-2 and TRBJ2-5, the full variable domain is EAGVAQSPRYKIIEKRQSVAFWCNPISGHATLYWYQQILGQGPKLLIQFQNNGVVDDSQLPKDRFSAERLKGVDSTLKIQPAKLEDSAVYLCASSSPRIETQYFGPGTRLLVL.

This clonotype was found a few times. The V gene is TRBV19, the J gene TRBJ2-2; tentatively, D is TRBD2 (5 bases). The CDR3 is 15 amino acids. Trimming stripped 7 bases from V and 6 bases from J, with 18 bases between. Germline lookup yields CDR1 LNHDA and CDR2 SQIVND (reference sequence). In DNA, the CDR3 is TGTGCCAGTATCGGGGAAAGCGATTGGGCCGGGGAGCTGTTTTTT. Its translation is CASIGESDWAGELFF. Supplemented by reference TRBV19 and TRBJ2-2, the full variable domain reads DGGITQSPKYLFRKEGQNVTLSCEQNLNHDAMYWYRQDPGQGLRLIYYSQIVNDFQKGDIAEGYSVSREKKESFPLTVTSAQKNPTAFYLCASIGESDWAGELFFGEGSRLTVL.

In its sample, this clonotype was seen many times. The CDR3 DNA reads TGTGCTAGTGGTCCCACGGACCGCGGGCAGACCTACGAGCAGTACTTC. It specifies CASGPTDRGQTYEQYF. This chain uses TRBV12-5 with TRBJ2-7; D may be TRBD2 (5 bases). The germline CDR1 and CDR2 sequences are LGHNT and FRNRAP. The V end was cut by 5 bases, the J end by 2 bases, with 19 bases between. The CDR3 covers 16 residues.

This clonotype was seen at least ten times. This CDR3 reads CASSQSLNTGELFF. CDR3 sequence (DNA): TGTGCCAGCAGCCAATCGTTGAACACCGGGGAGCTGTTTTTT. The genes are TRBV3-1 and TRBJ2-2; D remains ambiguous. The V gene lost 2 bases and the J gene lost 1 base, with 5 bases spanning the gap. CDR3 size: 14 residues. The germline gives CDR1 LGHDT, CDR2 YNNKEL (reference sequence).

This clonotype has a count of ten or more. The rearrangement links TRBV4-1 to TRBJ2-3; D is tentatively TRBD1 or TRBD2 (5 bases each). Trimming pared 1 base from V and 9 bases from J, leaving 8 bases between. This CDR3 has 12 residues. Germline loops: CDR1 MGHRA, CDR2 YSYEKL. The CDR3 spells CASSQGDGTQYF. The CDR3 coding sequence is TGCGCCAGCAGCCAAGGGGACGGAACGCAGTATTTT.

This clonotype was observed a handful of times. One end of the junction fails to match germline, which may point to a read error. As DNA, the CDR3 is TGTGCCAGCAGATTAGGGTCAGGTCACCAAGAGACCCAGTACTTC. It codes for CASRLGSGHQETQYF. The chain has TRBV7-2 and TRBJ2-5; D gene uncertain. This CDR3 comprises 15 residues. Germline V lookup: CDR1 SGHTA, CDR2 FQGNSA.

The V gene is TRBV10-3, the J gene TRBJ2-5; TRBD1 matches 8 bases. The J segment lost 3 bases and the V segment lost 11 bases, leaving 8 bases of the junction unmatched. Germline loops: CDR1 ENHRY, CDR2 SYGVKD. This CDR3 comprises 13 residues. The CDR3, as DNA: TGTGCCGTAGCGGACAGGGTGGAAGAGACCCAGTACTTC. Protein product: CAVADRVEETQYF.

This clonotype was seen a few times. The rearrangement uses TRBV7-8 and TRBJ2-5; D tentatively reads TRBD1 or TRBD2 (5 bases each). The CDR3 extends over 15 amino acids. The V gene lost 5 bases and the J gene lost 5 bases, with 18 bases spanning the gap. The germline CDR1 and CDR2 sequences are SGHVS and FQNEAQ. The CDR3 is CASSPRVGDGETQYF. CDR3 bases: TGTGCCAGCAGCCCGCGAGTAGGGGACGGGGAGACCCAGTACTTC.